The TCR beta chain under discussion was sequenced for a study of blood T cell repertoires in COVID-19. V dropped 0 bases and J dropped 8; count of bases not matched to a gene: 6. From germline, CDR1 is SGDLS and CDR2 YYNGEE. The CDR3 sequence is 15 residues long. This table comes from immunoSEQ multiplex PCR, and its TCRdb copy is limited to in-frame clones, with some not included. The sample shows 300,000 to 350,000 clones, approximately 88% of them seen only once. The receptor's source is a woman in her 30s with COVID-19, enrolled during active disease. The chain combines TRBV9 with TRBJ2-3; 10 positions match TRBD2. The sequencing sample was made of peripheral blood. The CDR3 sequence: CASSVELAGDSTQYF. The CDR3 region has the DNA TGTGCCAGCAGCGTAGAGCTAGCGGGGGATTCTACGCAGTATTTT.